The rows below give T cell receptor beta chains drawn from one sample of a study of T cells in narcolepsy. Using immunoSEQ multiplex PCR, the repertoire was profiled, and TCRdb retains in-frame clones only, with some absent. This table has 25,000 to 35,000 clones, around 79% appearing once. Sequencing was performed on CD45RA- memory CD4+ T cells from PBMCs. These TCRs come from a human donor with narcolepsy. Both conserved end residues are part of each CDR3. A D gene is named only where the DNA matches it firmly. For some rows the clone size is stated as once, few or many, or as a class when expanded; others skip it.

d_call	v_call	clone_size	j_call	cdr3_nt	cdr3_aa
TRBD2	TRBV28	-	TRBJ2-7	TGTGCCAGCAGCCTAGGGCTAGCGGGAGGCGAGCAGTACTTC	CASSLGLAGGEQYF
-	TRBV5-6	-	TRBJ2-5	TGTGCCAGCAATGGCAACCAAGAGACCCAGTACTTC	CASNGNQETQYF
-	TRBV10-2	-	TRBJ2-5	TGCGCCAGCACTGGGGGGAGTGGAGAGACCCAGTACTTC	CASTGGSGETQYF
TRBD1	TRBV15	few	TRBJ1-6	TGTGCCACCAGCAGAACCCGGACAGGGGGCGATTCACCCCTCCACTTT	CATSRTRTGGDSPLHF
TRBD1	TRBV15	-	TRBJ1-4	TGTGCCACCAGCAGCCCGGGACAGGGACCCGTTAATGAAAAACTGTTTTTT	CATSSPGQGPVNEKLFF
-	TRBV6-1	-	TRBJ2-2	TGTGCCAGCAGTGAACACAGGGAAGTGGTAACCGGGGAGCTGTTTTTT	CASSEHREVVTGELFF
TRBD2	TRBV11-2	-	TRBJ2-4	TGTGCCAGCAGCCCTCGAGCGGGAGGGCCATCAGACCGAAACATTCAGTACTTC	CASSPRAGGPSDRNIQYF
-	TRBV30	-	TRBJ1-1	TGTGCCTGGAGTGTTTCGTTGAGAACTGAAGCTTTCTTT	CAWSVSLRTEAFF
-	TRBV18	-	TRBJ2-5	TGTGCCAGCTCCCGTGCTGAGACCCAGTACTTC	CASSRAETQYF
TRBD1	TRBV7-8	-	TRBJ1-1	TGTGCCAGCGGGGACAGGGGCCTGTTCATGAACACTGAAGCTTTCTTT	CASGDRGLFMNTEAFF
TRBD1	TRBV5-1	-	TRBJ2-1	TGCGCCAGCAGCTTGCCCAGGACAGGCTATAATGAGCAGTTCTTC	CASSLPRTGYNEQFF
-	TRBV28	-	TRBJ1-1	TGTGCCAGCAGTTTGACGACCGGAGCTTTCTTT	CASSLTTGAFF
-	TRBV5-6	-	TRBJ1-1	TGTGCCAGCAGCTTGGGGCAGGGGAGAAACACTGAAGCTTTCTTT	CASSLGQGRNTEAFF
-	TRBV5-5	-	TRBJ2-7	TGTGCCAGCAGCTCCCAGACCCATGCCGGAGAGTACTTC	CASSSQTHAGEYF
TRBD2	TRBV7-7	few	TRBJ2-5	TGTGCTAGCAGCAGACTAGCGGGGAGGGCTGAGACCCAGTACTTC	CASSRLAGRAETQYF
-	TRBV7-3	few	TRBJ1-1	TGTGCCAGCAGCCAAACGGGATGGGGTAACACTGAAGCTTTCTTT	CASSQTGWGNTEAFF
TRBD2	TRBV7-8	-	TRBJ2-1	TGTGCCAGCAGCCCTAGACTAGCGGGCAGCAATGAGCAGTTCTTC	CASSPRLAGSNEQFF
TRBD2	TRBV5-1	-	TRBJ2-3	TGCGCCAGCAGCTTGGAAGCGGGGCGGTCCACAGATACGCAGTATTTT	CASSLEAGRSTDTQYF
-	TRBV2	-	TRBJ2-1	TGTGCCAGCACCGACCCCCTAGCGAGAAACTACAATGAGCAGTTCTTC	CASTDPLARNYNEQFF
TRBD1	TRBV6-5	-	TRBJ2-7	TGTGCCAGCAGTTCCCCGGGACAGGGGGCCCGTTACTTC	CASSSPGQGARYF
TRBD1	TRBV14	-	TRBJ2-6	TGTGCCAGCAGCCCTACCGGCAGGGGGCGTTCTGGGGCCAACGTCCTGACTTTC	CASSPTGRGRSGANVLTF
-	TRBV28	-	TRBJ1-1	TGTGCCAGCAGTTTAAATGACCTTCTCATGAACACTGAAGCTTTCTTT	CASSLNDLLMNTEAFF
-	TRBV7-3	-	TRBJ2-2	TGTGCCAGCAGCTTAAGTTTCAAGGCCGGGGAGCTGTTTTTT	CASSLSFKAGELFF
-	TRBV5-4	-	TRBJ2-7	TGTGCCAGCAGCTCCACGGGCGGGAACTACGAGCAGTACTTC	CASSSTGGNYEQYF
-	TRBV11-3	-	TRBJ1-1	TGTGCCAGCAGCTTAGCGGTTATGGGGGCTTTGAACACTGAAGCTTTCTTT	CASSLAVMGALNTEAFF
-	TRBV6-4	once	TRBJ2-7	TGTGCCAGCAGTGGGGGCCAAGGACAGCTGGGGGAGCAGTACTTC	CASSGGQGQLGEQYF
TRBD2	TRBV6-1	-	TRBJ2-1	TGTGCCAGCACTGAAGTAGCGGGAGGGTATGAGCAGTTCTTC	CASTEVAGGYEQFF
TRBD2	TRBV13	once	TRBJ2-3	TGTGCCAGCAGCTTAGGCGGGGGGAGCACAGATACGCAGTATTTT	CASSLGGGSTDTQYF
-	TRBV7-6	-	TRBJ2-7	TGTGCCAGCAGCTTAGGGGGTGACGAGCAGTACTTC	CASSLGGDEQYF
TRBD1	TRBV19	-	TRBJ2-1	TGTGCCAGTAGTCCTGACAGGGGTTCCTACAATGAGCAGTTCTTC	CASSPDRGSYNEQFF
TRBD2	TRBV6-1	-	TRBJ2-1	TGTGCCAGCAGTGAATCCCCGGGAGGGCTGGCAAATGAGCAGTTCTTC	CASSESPGGLANEQFF
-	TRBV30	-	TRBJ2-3	TGTGCCTGGAGTGTCAGGGGAGGATGGACAGATACGCAGTATTTT	CAWSVRGGWTDTQYF
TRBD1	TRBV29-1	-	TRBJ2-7	TGCAGCGTTGAGGGGCAACAGGGGGCAGGGTACGAGCAGTACTTC	CSVEGQQGAGYEQYF
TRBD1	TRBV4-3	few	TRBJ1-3	TGCGCCAGCAGCCGAGGGGACAGGGCTGGAAACACCATATATTTT	CASSRGDRAGNTIYF
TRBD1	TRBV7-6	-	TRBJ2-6	TGTGCCAGCAGCTCCTTTGGGACAGGGATTACCAGCTCTGGGGCCAACGTCCTGACTTTC	CASSSFGTGITSSGANVLTF
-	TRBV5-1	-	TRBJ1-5	TGCGCCAGCAGCTTGTCCCCCCAGCGAAATCAGCCCCAGCATTTT	CASSLSPQRNQPQHF
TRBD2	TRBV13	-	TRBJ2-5	TGTGCCAGCAGCTTAGATCCCGGGAGGAGTCAAGAGACCCAGTACTTC	CASSLDPGRSQETQYF
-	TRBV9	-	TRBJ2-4	TGTGCCAGCAGCGTAGGTCCAGAAAACATTCAGTACTTC	CASSVGPENIQYF
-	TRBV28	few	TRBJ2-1	TGTGCCAGCAGTTTAATCATTTCGGGGCAGGGTTTACATGAGCAGTTCTTC	CASSLIISGQGLHEQFF
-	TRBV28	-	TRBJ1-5	TGTGCCAGCAGTTTAGCCGGCAGTACTCAGCCCCAGCATTTT	CASSLAGSTQPQHF
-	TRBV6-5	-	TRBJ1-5	TGTGCCAGCAGTTACGAGGGAATAGGCAATCAGCCCCAGCATTTT	CASSYEGIGNQPQHF
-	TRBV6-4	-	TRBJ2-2	TGTGCCAGCAGGGAATGGCCAGCCGGGGAGCTGTTTTTT	CASREWPAGELFF
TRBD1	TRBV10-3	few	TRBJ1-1	TGTGCCACTCGCCCGACAGGGGACAGCACTGAAGCTTTCTTT	CATRPTGDSTEAFF
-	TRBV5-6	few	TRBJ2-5	TGTGCCAGCAGCCCCGGCTCCGGGAGAGCGGAGACCCAGTACTTC	CASSPGSGRAETQYF
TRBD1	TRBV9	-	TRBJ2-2	TGTGCCAGCAGCGTAGCGGTCCAGGGGGCAACCGGGGAGCTGTTTTTT	CASSVAVQGATGELFF
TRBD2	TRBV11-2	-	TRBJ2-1	TGTGCCAGCAGCTTAATGACTAGCGGGGCCTACAATGAGCAGTTCTTC	CASSLMTSGAYNEQFF
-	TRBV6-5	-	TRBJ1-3	TGTGCCAGCAGTAGACAAGCTGGAAACACCATATATTTT	CASSRQAGNTIYF
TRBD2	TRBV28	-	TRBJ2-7	TGTGCCAGCAGTTTGATTGGGAGCGGGAGTTTGTACGAGCAGTACTTC	CASSLIGSGSLYEQYF
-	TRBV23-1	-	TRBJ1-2	TGCGCCAGCAGTCAAATGGAGGGATCGGTCCCGTATGGCTACACCTTC	CASSQMEGSVPYGYTF